This T cell receptor (beta chain) was sequenced during a study of blood T cell repertoires in COVID-19. Study in general: Donors in the United States, Italy and Spain gave samples during acute or convalescent COVID-19. In each case, the material was cDNA or gDNA derived from T cells, B-cell-depleted T cells, or PBMCs.

Participants' reported clinical history set cohort assignment. Original handling: Amplification from reference gene primers served as the basis for estimated nucleated cell counts. Method: immunoSEQ multiplex PCR; TCRdb's copy keeps in-frame clones and lacks some. D and trimming come from the DNA, and the V and J calls and clone size come from that table. The data contain hundreds of thousands of clones, roughly four fifths of them singletons. The CDR3 has 16 amino acids. Germline-derived CDR1 and CDR2 are SGHVS and FNYEAQ. V lost 2 bases to trimming and J lost 0 bases, with 11 bases between them. This clone was found a few times.

The chain employs TRBV7-6 and TRBJ1-3; D gene uncertain. The receptor was isolated from a man aged 25-40 years with acute COVID-19. The source material was PBMCs or T cells enriched from blood (not recorded which). The CDR3 nucleotides read TGTGCCAGCAGCTTAAGTTCGGGGATCTCTGGAAACACCATATATTTT. This encodes CASSLSSGISGNTIYF.